The 5 T cell receptor beta chains below come from one sample, sequenced in a study of cytomegalovirus exposure and HLA in healthy donors. A multiplex PCR was run with 60 Vbeta primers and 13 Jbeta primers. Only in-frame clones appear in the TCRdb table, and some are missing; sequencing was by immunoSEQ multiplex PCR. The table records under 200,000 clones, 77% of them present only once. Sequencing input: PBMCs. These receptors were obtained from a young man in good health and CMV-seropositive.

This clone was recorded once. This chain joins TRBV18 and TRBJ2-3; D possibly corresponds to TRBD2 (5 bases). The CDR3 consists of 16 residues. V lost 0 bases to trimming and J lost 2 bases, with 12 bases between them. CDR1 and CDR2 from the germline V gene are KGHSH and LQKENI. Written as DNA, the CDR3 is TGTGCCAGCTCACCACCCCCGAGGGCCCACACAGATACGCAGTATTTT. This gives the protein CASSPPPRAHTDTQYF.

The chain is built from TRBV29-1 and TRBJ2-3, with 9 nucleotides matching TRBD1. After removal of 2 bases from V and 5 bases from J, the junction contained 2 bases not matched to a gene. In germline, CDR1 is SQVTM, CDR2 ANQGSEA. The length of the CDR3 is 13 residues. The DNA of the CDR3 is TGCAGCGTTGAAACGACAGGGGGAGATACGCAGTATTTT. Residues: CSVETTGGDTQYF.

The chain uses TRBV27 and TRBJ1-2; 9 bases align to TRBD1. With V trimmed by 9 bases and J by 7 bases, 24 bases remained unmatched. This CDR3 region has 18 residues. Germline CDR1 is MNHEY and CDR2 is SMNVEV (reference sequence). The CDR3 DNA follows: TGTGCCAGTACGCCCGATAGGGACAGGGTTCGGGGTATTGTTGGCTACACCTTC. Translating gives CASTPDRDRVRGIVGYTF.

The chain carries TRBV27 and TRBJ2-7, with 8 bases aligning to TRBD1. Germline assignment: CDR1 MNHEY and CDR2 SMNVEV (reference sequence). CDR3 length: 15 amino acids. V shed 5 bases and J 2 bases; nucleotides not matched to a gene: 8. The CDR3 bases are TGTGCCAGCAGTCCTGGACAGGGTCTGACCTACGAGCAGTACTTC. This gives the protein CASSPGQGLTYEQYF.

The chain uses TRBV5-4 and TRBJ2-2, with a tentative D call TRBD1 (5 bases). The CDR3 consists of 12 residues. The V and J ends lost 4 bases and 10 bases respectively, with 11 bases between them. Germline CDR1 reads SGHNT; CDR2 reads YYREEE (reference sequence). DNA of the CDR3: TGTGCCAGCAGCCCCCAGGGCGTGGAGCTGTTTTTT. It yields the protein CASSPQGVELFF.